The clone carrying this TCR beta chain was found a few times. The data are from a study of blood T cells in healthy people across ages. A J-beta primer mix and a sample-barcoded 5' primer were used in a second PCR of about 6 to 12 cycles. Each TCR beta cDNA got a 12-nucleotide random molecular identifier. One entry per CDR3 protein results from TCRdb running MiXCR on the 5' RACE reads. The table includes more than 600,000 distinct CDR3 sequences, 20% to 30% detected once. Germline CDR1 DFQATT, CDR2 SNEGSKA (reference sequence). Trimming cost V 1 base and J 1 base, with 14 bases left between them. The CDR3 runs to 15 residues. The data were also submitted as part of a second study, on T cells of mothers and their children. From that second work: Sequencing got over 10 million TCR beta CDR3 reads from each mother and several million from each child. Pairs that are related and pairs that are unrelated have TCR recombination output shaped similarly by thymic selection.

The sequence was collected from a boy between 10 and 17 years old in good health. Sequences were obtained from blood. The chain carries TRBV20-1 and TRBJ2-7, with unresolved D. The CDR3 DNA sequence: TGCAGTGCTAGAGGCGTAGCTCGAGTTTCCTACGAGCAGTACTTC. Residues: CSARGVARVSYEQYF.